A single sample is the source of the 20 T cell receptor beta chains below, sequenced in a study of T cell repertoires in cytomegalovirus infection. TCRdb recomputed calls from the reads with MiXCR, one row per CDR3 protein. This sample carries approximately 750,000 distinct CDR3 sequences, 35% of them seen once, and the ten largest clones take around 2.6%. The sequencing input was PBMCs. These receptors all stem from a human donor in good health (CMV status not recorded). Some clones in this sample may be carry-over from other donors' samples.

This clonotype was counted a few times. Here the CDR3 DNA reads TGTGCCAGCAGTTACTCCACCGCCCAAGAGGCTTTCTTT. It encodes CASSYSTAQEAFF. V and J are TRBV6-2 or TRBV6-3 and TRBJ1-1; D gene ambiguous. V shed 0 bases and J shed 11 bases, with 13 bases lying between them. Germline CDR1 and CDR2: MNHEY and SVGEGT. The CDR3 totals 13 residues.

V gene TRBV12-3 or TRBV12-4 combines with J gene TRBJ2-5, with TRBD2 as a possible D gene (5 bases). V lost 5 bases and J 9 bases, leaving 16 bases between the germline ends. This CDR3 region has 13 residues. CDR3 coding DNA: TGTGCCAGCAGTACGGGGATGACACCGGCCCAGTACTTC. Residues: CASSTGMTPAQYF.

In its sample, this clonotype was seen a few times. The chain uses TRBV12-3 or TRBV12-4 and TRBJ2-3; D is ambiguous. The CDR3 contains 13 residues. V was trimmed by 5 bases and J by 3 bases, leaving 9 bases between them. The DNA for the CDR3 is TGTGCCAGCAGTCCCCACAAGACAGATACGCAGTATTTT. This translates into CASSPHKTDTQYF.

A single count supports this clonotype. CDR3 sequence: CASSFGTRGLITGELFF. As DNA, the CDR3 is TGTGCCAGCAGCTTCGGTACCAGGGGTCTAATCACCGGGGAGCTGTTTTTT. The chain carries TRBV5-4 and TRBJ2-2; perhaps TRBD1 as D (6 bases). Germline-derived CDR1 and CDR2 are SGHNT and YYREEE (reference sequence). The length of the CDR3 is 17 residues. Trimming stripped 2 bases from V and 4 bases from J, with 18 bases between.

Comments on this clonotype: This CDR3 fails to terminate in the conserved phenylalanine or tryptophan, so it likely reflects a read error. The chain uses TRBV12-3 or TRBV12-4 and TRBJ2-7, with 9 bases fitting TRBD1. CDR3 length: 15 residues. V lost 1 base, J lost 6 bases, and 7 bases stayed unmatched. In DNA form, the CDR3 reads TGTGCCAGCAGTTTAGGCGGACAGGGGTCTTCCGAGCAGTACTTA. As protein: CASSLGGQGSSEQYL.

The chain employs TRBV28 and TRBJ1-1; D not resolved. From germline, CDR1 is MDHEN and CDR2 SYDVKM. Trimming shortened V by 6 bases and J by 8 bases, and 10 bases separated the two germline ends. CDR3 size: 11 residues. In DNA, the CDR3 is TGTGCCAGCAGGACTAATGCCGAAGCTTTCTTT. Translating it yields CASRTNAEAFF.

This clonotype was observed a handful of times. V is TRBV5-5 and J is TRBJ1-1; TRBD1 agrees at 8 bases. This CDR3 is 16 amino acids long. Trimming removed 4 bases from V and 0 bases from J; junction bases left unmatched: 8. Germline CDR1 SGHKS, CDR2 YYEKEE (reference sequence). CDR3: CASSDPGGGMNTEAFF. CDR3 DNA sequence: TGTGCCAGCAGCGACCCAGGGGGCGGGATGAACACTGAAGCTTTCTTT.

The chain has TRBV7-2 and TRBJ1-6, with no clear D. The CDR3 length is 17 residues. The germline V and J ends were trimmed by 5 bases and 0 bases, with 14 bases remaining between them. The germline CDR1 and CDR2 sequences are SGHTA and FQGNSA. Here the CDR3 DNA reads TGTGCCAGCAGCGCCCTATGGGAGGACTCCTATAATTCACCCCTCCACTTT. It is translated as CASSALWEDSYNSPLHF.

There are a few counts of this clonotype. V is TRBV12-3 or TRBV12-4 and J is TRBJ2-1, with TRBD2 matching 7 bases. The CDR3 runs 15 residues. Trimming at V came to 6 bases and at J to 2 bases, leaving 7 bases not matched to a gene. The CDR3: CASRPTSLPYNEQFF. DNA for the CDR3: TGTGCCAGCAGGCCGACTAGCCTGCCCTACAATGAGCAGTTCTTC.

This clonotype has ten or more counts. The rearrangement joins TRBV7-8 to TRBJ1-1; 7 bases map to TRBD1. V gave up 5 bases and J gave up 10 bases; unmatched junction bases: 7. The germline V gene has CDR1 SGHVS and CDR2 FQNEAQ. The CDR3 runs to 12 residues. The DNA for the CDR3 is TGTGCCAGCAGCCGAAGGGACAGTCGAGCTTTCTTT. It codes for CASSRRDSRAFF.

This clonotype has at least ten counts. The genes are TRBV7-8 and TRBJ2-1; no clear D. V dropped 7 bases and J dropped 1 base, with 8 bases sitting between them. Germline-derived CDR1 and CDR2 are SGHVS and FQNEAQ. The CDR3 extends over 13 amino acids. CDR3 in amino acids: CASNDGSYNEQFF. The CDR3 DNA is TGTGCCAGCAACGACGGATCCTACAATGAGCAGTTCTTC.

This clonotype occurred many times. This chain uses TRBV12-3 or TRBV12-4 with TRBJ1-1; tentatively, D is TRBD1 (6 bases). There are 16 residues in the CDR3. Trimming left V 6 bases short and J 1 base short, with 18 bases between. Here the CDR3 reads CASRVRGRGPNTEAFF. As DNA, the CDR3 is TGTGCCAGCAGAGTCAGGGGACGGGGGCCGAACACTGAAGCTTTCTTT.

To note about this clonotype: Its ends do not fully match the called genes, so a read error is possible. The chain employs TRBV7-8 and TRBJ2-4; 7 nucleotides match TRBD1. The CDR3 spans 14 residues. CDR1 SGHVS and CDR2 FQNEAQ come from the germline V gene. CDR3 bases: TGTGCCAGTAGTCAGAACAGGGGTCTAGTCATTACGTCCTTC. Its protein product is CASSQNRGLVITSF.

The chain recombines TRBV2 with TRBJ1-2, with D tentatively TRBD1 (6 bases). The V gene's germline CDR1 is SNHLY and CDR2 FYNNEI. Trimming shortened V by 5 bases and J by 2 bases, and 12 bases separated the two germline ends. This CDR3 has 14 amino acids. CDR3 coding DNA: TGTGCCAGCAGTATACAGGGTTTCAACTATGGCTACACCTTC. This translates into CASSIQGFNYGYTF.

The chain links TRBV7-9 to TRBJ2-1; D is possibly TRBD2 (7 bases). Germline CDR1 and CDR2: SEHNR and FQNEAQ (reference sequence). V gave up 4 bases and J gave up 8 bases, with 21 bases separating them. The CDR3 extends over 16 amino acids. The CDR3 here is CASSSNRGGGVDEQFF. The DNA for the CDR3 is TGTGCCAGCAGCTCCAACCGAGGGGGGGGTGTCGATGAGCAGTTCTTC.

The chain carries TRBV2 and TRBJ2-1; 10 bases agree with TRBD1. Germline V CDR1 and CDR2: SNHLY, FYNNEI. The CDR3 runs to 14 residues. The ends lost 6 bases at V and 3 bases at J; junction bases unmatched: 2. CDR3 loop: CASRGDRGYNEQFF. Written as DNA, the CDR3 is TGTGCCAGCAGGGGGGACAGGGGCTACAATGAGCAGTTCTTC.

This chain joins TRBV28 and TRBJ1-5, with 8 bases that match TRBD1. V shed 6 bases, J shed 7 bases, and the junction held 8 bases outside the gene matches. Germline CDR1 and CDR2: MDHEN and SYDVKM. This CDR3 is built from 14 residues. The CDR3 nucleotides are TGTGCCAGCAGAGAACAGGGGGGAGGGCAGCCCCAGCATTTT. This sequence encodes CASREQGGGQPQHF.

This clonotype was detected a few times. The rearrangement uses TRBV28 and TRBJ1-6, with D tentatively TRBD1 (6 bases). Per germline, CDR1 MDHEN and CDR2 SYDVKM. Trimming cost V 4 bases and J 0 bases, with 10 bases left between them. The CDR3 spans 16 residues. Written as DNA, the CDR3 is TGTGCCAGCAGTTGGGACACCTACTCCTATAATTCACCCCTCCACTTT. Amino acid sequence: CASSWDTYSYNSPLHF.

This clonotype was observed a handful of times. The chain carries TRBV7-6 and TRBJ2-1; D is perhaps TRBD2 (6 bases). Germline CDR1 is SGHVS and CDR2 is FNYEAQ. The germline V and J ends were trimmed by 3 bases and 7 bases, with 10 bases remaining between them. The length of the CDR3 is 13 residues. The CDR3 nucleotides read TGTGCCAGCAGCTTTAGCGGCGGTAATGAGCAGTTCTTC. Translation: CASSFSGGNEQFF.

Ten or more counts support this clonotype. The chain is built from TRBV12-3 or TRBV12-4 and TRBJ2-3; unclear D gene. This CDR3 spans 13 amino acids. Trimming removed 0 bases at V and 6 bases at J, with 7 bases between. CDR3 DNA sequence: TGTGCCAGCAGTTTAGCGGGATCGGATACGCAGTATTTT. Amino acid sequence: CASSLAGSDTQYF.